This entry lists 3 T cell receptor beta chains sequenced from one sample in a study of T-cell memory formation after mild COVID-19. MiXCR, run by TCRdb on the 5' RACE reads, gives a single entry per CDR3 protein. The data show fewer than 350,000 distinct CDR3 sequences, with 7.5% to 9.5% seen just once and under 25% held by the top ten. Sequencing was carried out using PBMCs or a T cell subset sorted from them (not recorded which). Receptors were obtained from a man aged 18 to 30 who had mild COVID-19 (a few samples of this study predate the infection). Cell type and time point are not known.

This clonotype was counted many times. This chain connects TRBV20-1 to TRBJ1-1; TRBD1 matches at 7 bases. V shed 0 bases and J 7 bases; nucleotides not matched to a gene: 11. The germline V gene encodes CDR1 DFQATT and CDR2 SNEGSKA (reference sequence). The CDR3 loop spans 15 amino acids. The CDR3 DNA is TGCAGTGCTAGAGACCCAGCAAGGGGGCTGGATGAAGCTTTCTTT. Protein sequence: CSARDPARGLDEAFF.

The chain uses TRBV4-3 and TRBJ2-2; D is possibly TRBD1 (6 bases). Germline CDR1 and CDR2: LGHNA and YSLEER. The CDR3 totals 15 residues. V was pared by 4 bases and J by 2 bases, with 11 bases between. In DNA, the CDR3 is TGCGCCAGCAGCCGGAACAGGGTCAACACCGGGGAGCTGTTTTTT. Amino acids: CASSRNRVNTGELFF.

The sample holds a few counts of this clonotype. The genes are TRBV20-1 and TRBJ2-5; the D gene is possibly TRBD1 (5 bases). The CDR3 has 14 residues. Germline CDR1 reads DFQATT; CDR2 reads SNEGSKA (reference sequence). V lost 4 bases to trimming and J lost 0 bases, with 12 bases between them. CDR3 coding DNA: TGCAGTGCTAATCAGGGATTCTACCAAGAGACCCAGTACTTC. Amino acid sequence: CSANQGFYQETQYF.